This T cell receptor (beta chain) was identified during a study of neurological immune-mediated disorders. This clonotype was found many times. Its antigen is currently unknown. The authors made cDNA by 5'RACE with 10-nucleotide random UMIs. Each sequencing run yielded over 160 million TCR-beta sequences from 15-18 subjects. MiXCR, applied by TCRdb to the 5' RACE reads, yields one record per CDR3 protein. The sample holds approximately 82,000 distinct CDR3 sequences; roughly 13% are singletons and the top ten take approximately 5%. Time point denoted: longitudinal time-point 2. Study results and limitations: In HTLV-1-associated myelopathy, TCR clonal expansion was greatest, whereas multiple sclerosis had the least, falling below healthy controls. The absence of shared CDR3 amino acid sequences among expanded clones across subjects suggests private repertoires in all groups.

CDR1 SGHRS and CDR2 YFSETQ come from the germline V gene. V was clipped by 4 bases and J by 1 base; unmatched bases: 18. This CDR3 contains 20 residues. The clonotype was recovered from a female donor with HTLV-1-associated myelopathy (HAM/TSP). The gene calls are TRBV5-1 and TRBJ2-3; 10 bases line up with TRBD2. The specimen sequenced was PBMCs. CDR3 protein: CASSKRPGARGTSGTDTQYF. In DNA form, the CDR3 reads TGCGCCAGCAGCAAAAGACCGGGAGCCCGTGGGACTAGCGGCACAGATACGCAGTATTTT. The full variable domain, rest sourced from reference TRBV5-1 and TRBJ2-3, is KAGVTQTPRYLIKTRGQQVTLSCSPISGHRSVSWYQQTPGQGLQFLFEYFSETQRNKGNFPGRFSGRQFSNSRSEMNVSTLELGDSALYLCASSKRPGARGTSGTDTQYFGPGTRLTVL.